This TCR beta chain was captured in a study of cytotoxic CD8 clonotypes in ibrutinib-treated CLL. Overall study: After treatment lasting a median roughly 12 months, range 6 to 36, response samples were collected.

Target depth was 1 in 200,000 to 1 in 1 million T cells, about 10x per clonotype. Only in-frame clones appear in the TCRdb table, and some are missing; sequencing was by immunoSEQ multiplex PCR. The sample yields 250,000 to 350,000 clones, about 72% seen once. V lost 3 bases to trimming and J lost 2 bases; unmatched junction nucleotides: 4. Germline-derived CDR1 and CDR2 are SQVTM and ANQGSEA. This CDR3 has 14 residues. Whole-study findings and limits: Sampling time points were not equivalent between sustained-remission and progressing patients.

The source of roughly 1.9 micrograms of genomic DNA for TCR beta libraries was cryopreserved PBMCs. Comment on this clone: The target antigen is unknown.

J is TRBJ2-1 and V is TRBV29-1; the match to TRBD1 covers 7 bases. The source material was PBMCs, sampled at disease progression, from a patient treated with ibrutinib. This TCR was sampled from a human donor with chronic lymphocytic leukemia. The CDR3 region is CSVEVGQAYNEQFF. CDR3 bases: TGCAGCGTTGAGGTCGGACAGGCCTACAATGAGCAGTTCTTC.